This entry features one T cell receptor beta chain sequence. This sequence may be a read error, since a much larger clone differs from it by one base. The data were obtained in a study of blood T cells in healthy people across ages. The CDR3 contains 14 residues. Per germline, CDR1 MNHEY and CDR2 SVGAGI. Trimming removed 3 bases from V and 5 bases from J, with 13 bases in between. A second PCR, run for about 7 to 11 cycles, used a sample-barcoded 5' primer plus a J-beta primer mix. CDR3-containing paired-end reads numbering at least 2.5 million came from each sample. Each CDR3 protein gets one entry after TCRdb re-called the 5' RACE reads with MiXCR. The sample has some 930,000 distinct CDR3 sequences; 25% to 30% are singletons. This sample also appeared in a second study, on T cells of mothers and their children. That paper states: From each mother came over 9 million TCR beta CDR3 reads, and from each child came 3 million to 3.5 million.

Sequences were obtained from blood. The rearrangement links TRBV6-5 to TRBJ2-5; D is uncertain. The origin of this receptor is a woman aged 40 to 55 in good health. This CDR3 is CASSYGWTHETQYF. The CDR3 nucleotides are TGTGCCAGCAGTTATGGATGGACCCACGAGACCCAGTACTTC.